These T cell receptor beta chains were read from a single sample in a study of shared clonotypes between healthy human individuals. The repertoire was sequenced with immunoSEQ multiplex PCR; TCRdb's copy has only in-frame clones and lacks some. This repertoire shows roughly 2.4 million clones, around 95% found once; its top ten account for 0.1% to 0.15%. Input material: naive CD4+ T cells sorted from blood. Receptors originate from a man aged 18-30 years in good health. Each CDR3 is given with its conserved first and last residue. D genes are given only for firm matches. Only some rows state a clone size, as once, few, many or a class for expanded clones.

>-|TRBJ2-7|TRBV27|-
CASSLKRGAPRGSYEQYF
TGTGCCAGCAGTTTGAAACGCGGGGCCCCCCGCGGCTCCTACGAGCAGTACTTC
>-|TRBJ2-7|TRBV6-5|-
CASSPTVYEQYF
TGTGCCAGCAGTCCGACGGTTTACGAGCAGTACTTC
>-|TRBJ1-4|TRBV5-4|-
CASSPSGMITEKLFF
TGTGCCAGCAGCCCTTCAGGGATGATAACAGAAAAACTGTTTTTT
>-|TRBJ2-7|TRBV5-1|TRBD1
CASSLETGDPYEQYF
TGCGCCAGCAGCTTGGAGACAGGGGACCCCTACGAGCAGTACTTC
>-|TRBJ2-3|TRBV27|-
CASSSVGVDTQYF
TGTGCCAGCAGTTCGGTGGGGGTAGATACGCAGTATTTT
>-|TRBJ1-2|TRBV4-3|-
CASSLGESAFGYTF
TGCGCCAGCAGCCTGGGGGAGTCTGCCTTTGGCTACACCTTC
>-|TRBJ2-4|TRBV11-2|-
CASSSLQGLSQYF
TGTGCCAGCAGCTCGCTGCAGGGGTTGTCTCAGTACTTC
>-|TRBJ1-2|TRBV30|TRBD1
CAWRTAGTGVDGYTF
TGTGCCTGGAGAACCGCCGGGACAGGGGTAGATGGCTACACCTTC
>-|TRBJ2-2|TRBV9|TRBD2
CASSAIAGGELFF
TGTGCCAGCAGCGCAATAGCGGGAGGGGAGCTGTTTTTT
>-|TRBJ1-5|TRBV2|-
CASSTQGSQPQHF
TGTGCCAGCAGCACACAGGGATCTCAGCCCCAGCATTTT
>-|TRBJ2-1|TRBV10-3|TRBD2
CAISESRTSGGDYNEQFF
TGTGCCATCAGTGAGTCGCGGACTAGCGGGGGGGACTACAATGAGCAGTTCTTC
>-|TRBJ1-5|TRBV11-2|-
CASRKDSSNQPQHF
TGTGCCAGCAGGAAAGACAGTAGCAATCAGCCCCAGCATTTT
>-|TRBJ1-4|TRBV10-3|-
CATAAEQVSNEKLFF
TGTGCCACCGCCGCTGAACAGGTGTCTAATGAAAAACTGTTTTTT
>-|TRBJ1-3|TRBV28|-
CASRPGVSGNTIYF
TGTGCCAGCAGGCCAGGAGTCTCTGGAAACACCATATATTTT
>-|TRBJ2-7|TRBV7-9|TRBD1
CASSRLTGGIYYEQYF
TGTGCCAGCAGCCGACTTACAGGGGGGATTTACTACGAGCAGTACTTC
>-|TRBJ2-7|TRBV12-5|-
CASGLVLDGEGAEQYF
TGTGCTAGTGGTTTGGTATTAGACGGCGAAGGTGCCGAGCAGTACTTC
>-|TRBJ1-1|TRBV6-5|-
CASSPSINTEAFF
TGTGCCAGCAGTCCTTCTATAAACACTGAAGCTTTCTTT
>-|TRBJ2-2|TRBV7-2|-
CVSGLGTGELFF
TGTGTGTCGGGCCTTGGCACCGGGGAGCTGTTTTTT
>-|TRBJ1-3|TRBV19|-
CASSIPDRISGNTIYF
TGTGCCAGTAGTATCCCTGACAGGATCTCTGGAAACACCATATATTTT
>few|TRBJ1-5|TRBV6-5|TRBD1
CASSRTGDQPQHF
TGTGCCAGCAGCCGGACAGGCGATCAGCCCCAGCATTTT
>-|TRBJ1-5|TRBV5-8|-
CASSFSSNQPQHF
TGTGCCAGCAGCTTCTCCAGCAATCAGCCCCAGCATTTT
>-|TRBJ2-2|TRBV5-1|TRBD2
CASSLSASGNTGELFF
TGCGCCAGCAGCTTATCGGCTAGCGGAAACACCGGGGAGCTGTTTTTT